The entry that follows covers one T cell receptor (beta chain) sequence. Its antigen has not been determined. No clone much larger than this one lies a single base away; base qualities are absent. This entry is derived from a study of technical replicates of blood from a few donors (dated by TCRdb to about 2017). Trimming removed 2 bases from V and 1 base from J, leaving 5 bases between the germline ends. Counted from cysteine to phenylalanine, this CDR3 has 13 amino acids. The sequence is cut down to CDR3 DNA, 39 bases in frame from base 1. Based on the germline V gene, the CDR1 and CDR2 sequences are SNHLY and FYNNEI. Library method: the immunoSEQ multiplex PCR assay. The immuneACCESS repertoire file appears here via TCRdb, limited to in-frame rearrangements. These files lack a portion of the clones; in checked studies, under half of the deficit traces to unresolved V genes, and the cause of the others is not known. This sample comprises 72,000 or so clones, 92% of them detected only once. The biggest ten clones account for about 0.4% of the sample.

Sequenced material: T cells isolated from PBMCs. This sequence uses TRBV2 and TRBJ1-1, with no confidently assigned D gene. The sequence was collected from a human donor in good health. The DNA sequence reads TGTGCCAGCAGTGAACAGTGGAACACTGAAGCTTTCTTT. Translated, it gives CASSEQWNTEAFF.